Listed here are 17 T cell receptor beta chains from one sample, sequenced in a study of cytomegalovirus exposure and HLA in healthy donors. The PCR made use of 60 Vbeta and 13 Jbeta primers. Assay: immunoSEQ multiplex PCR; the TCRdb copy retains only in-frame clones and omits some. This table holds 95,000 to 100,000 clones, about four fifths found once. The sample taken for sequencing was PBMCs. These receptors were obtained from a woman in her thirties or forties in good health and CMV-seronegative.

V and J are TRBV27 and TRBJ2-7, with a possible D match to TRBD1 (5 bases). There are 16 residues in the CDR3. V gave up 4 bases and J gave up 2 bases, with 18 bases separating them. The germline V gene encodes CDR1 MNHEY and CDR2 SMNVEV (reference sequence). CDR3 in amino acids: CASSSPRGHGPYEQYF. The CDR3 DNA sequence: TGTGCCAGCAGTTCCCCCCGAGGACACGGCCCCTACGAGCAGTACTTC.

This clone was seen a few times. The chain links TRBV6-5 to TRBJ2-7; TRBD1 agrees at 8 bases. The CDR3 sequence is 15 residues long. Germline trimming cut 7 bases from V and 0 bases from J; bases unmatched to any gene: 8. Germline V lookup: CDR1 MNHEY, CDR2 SVGAGI. In DNA form, the CDR3 reads TGTGCCAGCAACACCGGGACAGGCCACTCCTACGAGCAGTACTTC. Translation: CASNTGTGHSYEQYF.

The chain has TRBV9 and TRBJ1-4; a possible D gene is TRBD1 (5 bases). Germline values: CDR1 SGDLS, CDR2 YYNGEE. V gave up 2 bases and J gave up 6 bases, with 11 bases separating them. This CDR3 has 14 residues. CDR3: CASSVGRGHEKLFF. Here the CDR3 DNA reads TGTGCCAGCAGCGTGGGGAGGGGCCATGAAAAACTGTTTTTT.

Concerning this clone: One end of the junction varies from germline; a read error may be responsible. The genes are TRBV7-7 and TRBJ2-5; possible D gene TRBD1, 6 bases. This CDR3 contains 14 residues. Germline V gene sequence: CDR1 SSHAT, CDR2 FNYEAQ (reference sequence). The chain's CDR3 is CASSLGQYQETQYF. The DNA of the CDR3 is TGTGCTAGCAGCTTAGGACAGTACCAAGAGACCCAGTACTTC.

This rearrangement joins TRBV11-3 to TRBJ2-3; D perhaps matches TRBD2 (7 bases). The CDR3 extends over 15 amino acids. V shed 1 base and J shed 1 base, with 9 bases lying between them. Germline CDR1 reads SGHNT; CDR2 reads YENEEA. The CDR3 loop reads CASSLGGGRTDTQYF. As DNA, the CDR3 is TGTGCCAGCAGCTTAGGGGGGGGCCGCACAGATACGCAGTATTTT.

The chain employs TRBV7-3 and TRBJ2-5, with no clear D. This CDR3 contains 15 residues. Germline V gives CDR1 SGHTA, CDR2 FQGTGA. V was trimmed by 4 bases and J by 0 bases, leaving 12 bases between them. The CDR3 bases are TGTGCCAGCAGCTCTGTCGGGTGGTACCAAGAGACCCAGTACTTC. As protein: CASSSVGWYQETQYF.

The genes are TRBV28 and TRBJ1-5, with D unresolved. The germline V gene has CDR1 MDHEN and CDR2 SYDVKM. V lost 8 bases, J lost 11 bases, and 13 bases lay in between. This CDR3 contains 11 residues. Here the CDR3 reads CASGPPPTQHF. The CDR3 nucleotides read TGTGCCAGCGGCCCCCCTCCGACCCAGCATTTT.

The V call is TRBV6-5, the J call TRBJ2-7; D unclear. The ends were cut back, 3 bases at V and 1 base at J, with 13 bases in the middle. There are 15 residues in the CDR3. Germline V gene lookup returns CDR1 MNHEY and CDR2 SVGAGI. This CDR3 is CASSYTPTRSYEQYF. In DNA form, the CDR3 reads TGTGCCAGCAGTTATACACCGACTCGATCCTACGAGCAGTACTTC.

This clone has just one count. The chain has TRBV6-5 and TRBJ1-5, with a tentative D call TRBD1 (5 bases). Germline lookup yields CDR1 MNHEY and CDR2 SVGAGI. The CDR3 has 13 residues. The germline V and J ends were trimmed by 4 bases and 7 bases, with 11 bases remaining between them. CDR3 in DNA: TGTGCCAGCAGTTTTGGGAGGGACCAGCCCCAGCATTTT. This sequence encodes CASSFGRDQPQHF.

The sample holds one count of this clone. The chain recombines TRBV7-2 with TRBJ2-3; D ambiguous. The CDR3 contains 18 residues. Germline values: CDR1 SGHTA, CDR2 FQGNSA. Trimming stripped 0 bases from V and 0 bases from J, with 16 bases between. CDR3 sequence (DNA): TGTGCCAGCAGCTTAGCTAGCCCCCCTGGTACGAGCACAGATACGCAGTATTTT. It translates to CASSLASPPGTSTDTQYF.

V is TRBV11-2 and J is TRBJ2-7, with 7 positions matching TRBD1. J was trimmed by 4 bases and V by 5 bases; bases with no gene match: 8. Germline CDR1 SGHAT, CDR2 FQNNGV. This CDR3 is built from 14 residues. The CDR3 sequence: CASSQTGTAYEQYF. The CDR3 coding sequence is TGTGCCAGCAGCCAGACAGGGACGGCGTACGAGCAGTACTTC.

The CDR3 sequence is CASSLRLAGGYNEQFF. CDR3 DNA sequence: TGTGCCAGCAGCTTGCGACTAGCGGGGGGGTACAATGAGCAGTTCTTC. The J gene is TRBJ2-1, the V gene TRBV7-6; 14 bases align to TRBD2. The V and J ends lost 3 bases and 4 bases, in that order; junction bases with no gene match: 2. The germline gives CDR1 SGHVS, CDR2 FNYEAQ. CDR3 size: 16 residues.

The V call is TRBV6-5, the J call TRBJ2-7; TRBD2 matches at 10 bases. Trimming removed 5 bases from V and 3 bases from J; junction bases left unmatched: 1. CDR1 is MNHEY and CDR2 is SVGAGI in the germline V gene. The CDR3 covers 13 residues. CDR3 in amino acids: CASSPSGSYEQYF. CDR3 bases: TGTGCCAGCAGTCCTAGCGGGAGCTACGAGCAGTACTTC.

This chain joins TRBV10-3 and TRBJ2-2, with D unresolved. The germline gives CDR1 ENHRY, CDR2 SYGVKD. There are 15 residues in the CDR3. Trimming left V 0 bases short and J 1 base short, with 6 bases between. The CDR3 protein is CAISESGRNTGELFF. Written as DNA, the CDR3 is TGTGCCATCAGTGAGTCGGGCAGGAACACCGGGGAGCTGTTTTTT.

The CDR3 nucleotides read TGTGCCAGTTGGGCGGGAGGGGGAGAGCAGTTCTTC. Encoded protein: CASWAGGGEQFF. The chain recombines TRBV19 with TRBJ2-1, with 9 bases aligning to TRBD2. Looked up from germline, CDR1 is LNHDA and CDR2 is SQIVND (reference sequence). This CDR3 is built from 12 residues. J gave up 10 bases and V 8 bases, and 6 bases lay outside the gene matches.

This chain uses TRBV7-8 with TRBJ2-3; 15 bases are shared with TRBD2. Germline CDR1 and CDR2: SGHVS and FQNEAQ. The CDR3 totals 20 residues. V was clipped by 4 bases and J by 4 bases; unmatched bases: 15. DNA of the CDR3: TGTGCCAGCAGCTCGCCCGGGACTAGCGGGAGGATCTCGGGCTCAGATACGCAGTATTTT. It is translated as CASSSPGTSGRISGSDTQYF.

V is TRBV30 and J is TRBJ2-1; 8 nucleotides align to TRBD2. The CDR3 spans 14 residues. Germline V gene lookup returns CDR1 GTSNPN and CDR2 SVGIG (reference sequence). Losses at the gene ends were 7 bases for V and 0 bases for J; bases not matched to a gene: 5. The CDR3: CALSSGSSYNEQFF. The CDR3 DNA follows: TGTGCCTTATCCAGCGGGAGCTCCTACAATGAGCAGTTCTTC. The full variable domain, completed using reference TRBV30 and TRBJ2-1, is SQTIHQWPATLVQPVGSPLSLECTVEGTSNPNLYWYRQAAGRGLQLLFYSVGIGQISSEVPQNLSASRPQDRQFILSSKKLLLSDSGFYLCALSSGSSYNEQFFGPGTRLTVL.